The 8 T cell receptor beta chains given below trace back to one sample, sequenced in a study of shared clonotypes between healthy human individuals. Sequenced by immunoSEQ multiplex PCR; TCRdb stores in-frame clones only, minus some. The table lists 640,000 or so clones, about 78% of them singletons, with 1.5% to 2% in the top ten. Sequencing used memory CD4+ T cells sorted from blood. As to subset: CD45RA-negative fraction. The receptors shown here come from a woman aged 25 to 39 in good health.

The chain is built from TRBV18 and TRBJ2-5, with TRBD2 as a possible D gene (6 bases). Germline CDR1 and CDR2: KGHSH and LQKENI. Trimming left V 4 bases short and J 4 bases short, with 22 bases between. The CDR3 loop spans 17 amino acids. The CDR3 DNA is TGTGCCAGCTCACTAACTACGACTAGGCCTGGCACAGAGACCCAGTACTTC. Protein: CASSLTTTRPGTETQYF.

The chain combines TRBV25-1 with TRBJ1-4; possible D gene TRBD1, 6 bases. The CDR3 runs 14 residues. Germline CDR1 MGHDK, CDR2 SYGVNS. Trimming cost V 4 bases and J 8 bases, with 14 bases left between them. This chain's CDR3 is CASSVDRTGEKLFF. Written as DNA, the CDR3 is TGTGCCAGCAGTGTTGACAGGACGGGGGAAAAACTGTTTTTT.

The chain carries TRBV5-1 and TRBJ2-1; TRBD2 matches 7 bases. The CDR3 has 15 amino acids. Trimming took 3 bases from V and 0 from J; bases not matched to a gene: 3. Germline V gene data show CDR1 as SGHRS and CDR2 as YFSETQ. Here the CDR3 reads CASSSERGSYNEQFF. The DNA for the CDR3 is TGCGCCAGCAGCTCGGAGCGGGGCTCCTACAATGAGCAGTTCTTC. The full variable domain, with the rest looked up from reference TRBV5-1 and TRBJ2-1, is KAGVTQTPRYLIKTRGQQVTLSCSPISGHRSVSWYQQTPGQGLQFLFEYFSETQRNKGNFPGRFSGRQFSNSRSEMNVSTLELGDSALYLCASSSERGSYNEQFFGPGTRLTVL.

V usage is TRBV5-1 and J usage is TRBJ2-2; unclear D gene. The length of the CDR3 is 16 residues. Trimming shortened V by 1 base and J by 0 bases, and 10 bases separated the two germline ends. The germline V gene has CDR1 SGHRS and CDR2 YFSETQ. The CDR3 protein is CASSLISAANTGELFF. The CDR3 DNA follows: TGCGCCAGCAGCTTGATCTCGGCCGCGAACACCGGGGAGCTGTTTTTT.

The chain links TRBV5-1 to TRBJ1-5; a weak D match, TRBD1 (5 bases). V dropped 0 bases and J dropped 7 bases, with 11 bases sitting between them. The germline V gene encodes CDR1 SGHRS and CDR2 YFSETQ. This CDR3 is 14 amino acids long. The CDR3 sequence is CASSLGGTGQPQHF. The CDR3 bases are TGCGCCAGCAGCTTGGGGGGGACGGGCCAGCCCCAGCATTTT. Supplemented by reference TRBV5-1 and TRBJ1-5, the full variable domain reads KAGVTQTPRYLIKTRGQQVTLSCSPISGHRSVSWYQQTPGQGLQFLFEYFSETQRNKGNFPGRFSGRQFSNSRSEMNVSTLELGDSALYLCASSLGGTGQPQHFGDGTRLSIL.

In this sample, this clone turned up once. This chain links TRBV6-1 with TRBJ2-3; D might be TRBD2 (6 bases). The CDR3 consists of 17 residues. V was clipped by 2 bases and J by 1 base, with 16 bases between them. Per germline, CDR1 MNHNS and CDR2 SASEGT. The CDR3 is CASSEFYIGTGTDTQYF. The CDR3 coding sequence is TGTGCCAGCAGTGAATTTTATATCGGGACTGGCACAGATACGCAGTATTTT.

The chain employs TRBV2 and TRBJ2-3; 7 bases are shared with TRBD2. CDR1 and CDR2 from the germline V gene are SNHLY and FYNNEI. The CDR3 contains 16 residues. V lost 6 bases and J lost 6; bases outside the gene matches: 15. Here the CDR3 DNA reads TGTGCCAGCAGAGAGGGGTTTGGCGGGAGTACGGATACGCAGTATTTT. Its protein is CASREGFGGSTDTQYF.

The chain combines TRBV2 with TRBJ2-7; D is perhaps TRBD1 (5 bases). The V gene lost 1 base and the J gene lost 6 bases, with 13 bases spanning the gap. This CDR3 is built from 14 residues. CDR1 SNHLY and CDR2 FYNNEI come from the germline V gene. As DNA, the CDR3 is TGTGCCAGCAGTGAAGACGACAGTTCGGGCGAGCAGTACTTC. This gives the protein CASSEDDSSGEQYF.